The clone carrying this T cell receptor (beta chain) has just one count. The CDR3 has 15 residues. The germline CDR1 and CDR2 sequences are SGDLS and YYNGEE. V lost 0 bases to trimming and J lost 0 bases, with 4 bases between them. The sample originates from a study of PD-L1 blockade in urothelial cancer. Across the whole study: When patients started atezolizumab in the mid-2010s, it was given at 1,200 mg intravenously every 3 weeks. Analysis of blood occurred 3 weeks (second dose) and 6 weeks after treatment start. A median blood sample held around 150,000 T cells and tens of thousands of unique TCRs.

Time point noted: pretreatment peripheral blood. Produced via immunoSEQ multiplex PCR; TCRdb's table is partial and in-frame only. The data show tens of thousands of clones, about 83% seen once. The input for sequencing was PBMCs, taken around atezolizumab (anti-PD-L1) treatment. The receptor was derived from a woman aged 70-85 years with urothelial cancer. This rearrangement joins TRBV9 to TRBJ2-6; D remains ambiguous. The chain's CDR3 is CASSVAGSGANVLTF. The CDR3 DNA reads TGTGCCAGCAGCGTAGCGGGCTCTGGGGCCAACGTCCTGACTTTC.